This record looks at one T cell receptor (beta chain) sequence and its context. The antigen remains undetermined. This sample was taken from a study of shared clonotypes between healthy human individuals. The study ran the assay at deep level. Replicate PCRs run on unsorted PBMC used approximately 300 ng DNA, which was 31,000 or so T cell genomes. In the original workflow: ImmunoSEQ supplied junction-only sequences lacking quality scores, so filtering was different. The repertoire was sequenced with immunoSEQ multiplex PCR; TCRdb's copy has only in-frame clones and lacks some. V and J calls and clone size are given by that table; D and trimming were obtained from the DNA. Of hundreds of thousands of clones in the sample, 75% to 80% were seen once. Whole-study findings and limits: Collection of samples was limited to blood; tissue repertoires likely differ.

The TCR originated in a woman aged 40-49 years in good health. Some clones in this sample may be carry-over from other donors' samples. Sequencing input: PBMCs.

CDR3 sequence reads: CAIRTSLHEQFF. CDR3 DNA sequence: TGTGCCATCCGGACTAGTTTGCATGAGCAGTTCTTC. This chain connects TRBV27 to TRBJ2-1; 7 bases line up with TRBD2. V dropped 10 bases and J dropped 8; count of bases not matched to a gene: 8. The CDR3 is made up of 12 amino acids. Germline V gene sequence: CDR1 MNHEY, CDR2 SMNVEV (reference sequence).